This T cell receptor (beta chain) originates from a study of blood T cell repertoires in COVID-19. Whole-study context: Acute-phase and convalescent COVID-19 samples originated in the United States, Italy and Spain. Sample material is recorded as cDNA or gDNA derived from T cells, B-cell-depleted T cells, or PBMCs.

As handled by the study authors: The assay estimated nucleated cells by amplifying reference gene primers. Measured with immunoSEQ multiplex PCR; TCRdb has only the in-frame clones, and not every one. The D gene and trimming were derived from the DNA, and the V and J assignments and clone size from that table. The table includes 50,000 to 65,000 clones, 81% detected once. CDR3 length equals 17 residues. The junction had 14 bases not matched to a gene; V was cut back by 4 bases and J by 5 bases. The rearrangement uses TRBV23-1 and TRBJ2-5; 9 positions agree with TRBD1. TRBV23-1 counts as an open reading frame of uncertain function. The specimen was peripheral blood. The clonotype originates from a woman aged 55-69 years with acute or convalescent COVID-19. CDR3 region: CASSLPGQGTSVETQYF. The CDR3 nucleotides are TGCGCCAGCAGTCTTCCGGGACAGGGAACCTCGGTCGAGACCCAGTACTTC.